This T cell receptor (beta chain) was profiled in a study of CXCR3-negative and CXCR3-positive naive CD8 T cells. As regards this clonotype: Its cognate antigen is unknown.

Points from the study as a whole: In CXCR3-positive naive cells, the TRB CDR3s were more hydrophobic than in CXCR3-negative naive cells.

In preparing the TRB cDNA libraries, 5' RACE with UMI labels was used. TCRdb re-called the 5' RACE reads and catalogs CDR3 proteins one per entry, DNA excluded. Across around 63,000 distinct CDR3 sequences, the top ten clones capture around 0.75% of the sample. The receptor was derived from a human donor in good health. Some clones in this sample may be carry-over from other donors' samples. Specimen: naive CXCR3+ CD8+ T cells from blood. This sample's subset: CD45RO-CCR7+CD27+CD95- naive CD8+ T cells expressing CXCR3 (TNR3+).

CDR3: CSVEDRTNYEQYF. This chain connects TRBV29-1 to TRBJ2-7. This CDR3 is built from 13 residues. From germline, CDR1 is SQVTM and CDR2 ANQGSEA.